This T cell receptor beta chain is drawn from a study of cytomegalovirus exposure and HLA in healthy donors. Healthy bone marrow donors made up the cohort. Vbeta (60) and Jbeta (13) primers were used in the PCR. Per the original methods: In a later analysis, of some 80 million unique beta chains, roughly 10 million appeared in at least two donors. Sequenced by immunoSEQ multiplex PCR; TCRdb stores in-frame clones only, minus some. Clonal size and the V and J genes are those of that table, whereas D and trimming came from the DNA. The sample has 120,000 or so clones; approximately 78% are singletons. This clonotype was sampled from a woman in her thirties in good health and CMV-seronegative. Specimen: PBMCs.

As DNA, the CDR3 is TGTGCCAGCAGTACTAGCGGGAGTTACGAGCAGTACTTC. Protein sequence: CASSTSGSYEQYF. This chain connects TRBV28 to TRBJ2-7, with 11 bases that match TRBD2. V lost 5 bases and J lost 4; bases outside the gene matches: 1. This CDR3 has 13 amino acids. The germline V gene has CDR1 MDHEN and CDR2 SYDVKM.